This is a list of T cell receptor beta chains from one sample in a study of T cells after yellow fever vaccination. TCRdb independently ran MiXCR on the 5' RACE reads; one entry per CDR3 protein. The sample holds about 240,000 distinct CDR3 sequences, 6.9% seen once. The sequencing used CD4+ T cells sorted from PBMCs, collected 15 days after the yellow fever booster vaccination. These receptors all come from a man aged 25 to 40 who received the YFV17D yellow fever vaccine. The CDR3 runs from the conserved cysteine through the conserved F or W. Fields, in order: J gene, clone size, V gene, D gene, CDR3 protein, CDR3 DNA. A D gene is named only where the DNA matches it firmly. Clone size appears in some rows only: once, few, many, or a class for an expanded clone.

>TRBJ2-5|few|TRBV20-1|TRBD2
CSARDRASGNWEETQYF
TGCAGTGCTAGAGATCGGGCTAGCGGGAATTGGGAAGAGACCCAGTACTTC
>TRBJ2-7|many|TRBV7-6|-
CASSLVRGVQYF
TGTGCCAGCAGCTTAGTCAGGGGAGTGCAGTACTTC
>TRBJ1-2|-|TRBV6-5|-
CASSYSMGISNYGYTF
TGTGCCAGCAGTTACTCGATGGGAATCTCAAACTATGGCTACACCTTC
>TRBJ2-1|few|TRBV7-2|TRBD2
CASSQRPGLAGYNEQFF
TGTGCCAGCAGCCAACGTCCGGGACTAGCGGGTTACAATGAGCAGTTCTTC
>TRBJ2-1|many|TRBV20-1|-
CSARGPLGGEQFF
TGCAGTGCTAGGGGTCCGTTGGGGGGTGAGCAGTTCTTC
>TRBJ2-7|-|TRBV10-3|-
CAISSSATSYEQYF
TGTGCCATCAGTTCCAGCGCGACCTCCTACGAGCAGTACTTC
>TRBJ2-5|-|TRBV5-5|-
CASSHGLASQETQYF
TGTGCCAGCAGCCATGGGCTAGCGTCCCAAGAGACCCAGTACTTC
>TRBJ1-5|-|TRBV20-1|-
CSTHQGLSNQPQHF
TGCAGTACCCACCAGGGACTTAGCAATCAGCCCCAGCATTTT
>TRBJ2-1|many|TRBV24-1|-
CATSVPPDHNEQFF
TGTGCCACCAGTGTTCCCCCGGACCACAATGAGCAGTTCTTC
>TRBJ2-7|many|TRBV7-2|-
CASSISTGLGSYEQYF
TGTGCCAGCAGCATATCTACAGGGTTAGGGTCCTACGAGCAGTACTTC
>TRBJ2-5|few|TRBV30|-
CAWSRAETQYF
TGTGCCTGGAGCCGAGCGGAGACCCAGTACTTC
>TRBJ2-7|-|TRBV7-2|-
CASSLWGYEQYF
TGTGCCAGCAGCCTCTGGGGCTACGAGCAGTACTTC
>TRBJ1-1|many|TRBV5-1|-
CASSLQDRGTEAFF
TGCGCCAGCAGCTTACAGGACCGAGGGACTGAAGCTTTCTTT
>TRBJ2-3|many|TRBV29-1|TRBD1
CSIGQGGYDTQYF
TGCAGCATTGGACAGGGAGGCTATGATACGCAGTATTTT
>TRBJ2-2|-|TRBV12-3/TRBV12-4|-
CASSFTQGVGELFF
TGTGCCAGCAGTTTTACACAGGGCGTCGGGGAGCTGTTTTTT
>TRBJ1-1|-|TRBV20-1|TRBD1
CSAQDRGRGTEAFF
TGCAGTGCCCAAGACAGGGGGAGGGGCACTGAAGCTTTCTTT
>TRBJ1-2|many|TRBV12-3/TRBV12-4|-
CASSFGVAYGYTF
TGTGCCAGCAGTTTCGGGGTGGCCTATGGCTACACCTTC
>TRBJ2-7|few|TRBV29-1|-
CSVAMSTWAYEQYF
TGCAGCGTTGCTATGTCCACTTGGGCCTACGAGCAGTACTTC
>TRBJ2-5|-|TRBV18|-
CASSPQGTQYF
TGTGCCAGCTCACCTCAAGGGACCCAGTACTTC
>TRBJ2-1|many|TRBV7-9|-
CASSFSVNEQFF
TGTGCCAGCAGCTTCTCGGTCAATGAGCAGTTCTTC
>TRBJ2-7|-|TRBV6-5|-
CASSLLPQSRAQYF
TGTGCCAGCAGTTTGCTCCCACAGTCGAGGGCGCAGTACTTC
>TRBJ2-7|once|TRBV7-2|-
CASSSGGAPYEQYF
TGTGCCAGCAGCTCAGGGGGGGCCCCCTACGAGCAGTACTTC
>TRBJ2-5|-|TRBV12-3/TRBV12-4|-
CASGSGLETQYF
TGTGCCAGCGGTTCAGGGCTAGAGACCCAGTACTTC
>TRBJ2-7|few|TRBV5-1|-
CASSLASVTYEQYF
TGCGCCAGCAGCTTGGCTTCCGTTACATACGAGCAGTACTTC
>TRBJ2-7|-|TRBV29-1|-
CSVAMGAGPYEQYF
TGCAGCGTCGCAATGGGGGCTGGGCCCTACGAGCAGTACTTC
>TRBJ1-1|-|TRBV20-1|-
CSARGGYSTEAFF
TGCAGTGCGCGAGGGGGTTACAGCACTGAAGCTTTCTTT
>TRBJ2-7|-|TRBV19|TRBD1
CASSIGGTGSEQYF
TGTGCCAGTAGTATTGGGGGGACAGGGTCCGAGCAGTACTTC
>TRBJ2-2|many|TRBV9|-
CASSPRGEDTGELFF
TGTGCCAGCAGCCCGAGGGGAGAGGACACCGGGGAGCTGTTTTTT
>TRBJ2-7|many|TRBV7-2|-
CASSRSGRLYEQYF
TGTGCCAGCAGCCGCTCAGGGCGCCTCTACGAGCAGTACTTC
>TRBJ1-3|-|TRBV5-1|-
CASRVSGESGNTIYF
TGCGCCAGCAGGGTCTCAGGGGAGTCTGGAAACACCATATATTTT
>TRBJ2-7|many|TRBV4-3|TRBD2
CASSQDQTSGSKYF
TGCGCCAGCAGCCAAGATCAGACTAGCGGGAGCAAGTACTTC
>TRBJ2-7|-|TRBV7-2|-
CASSPQAPSSYEQYF
TGTGCCAGCAGCCCCCAGGCCCCGAGCTCCTACGAGCAGTACTTC
>TRBJ2-5|few|TRBV29-1|-
CSVAGWNPQETQYF
TGCAGCGTTGCGGGGTGGAACCCTCAAGAGACCCAGTACTTC
>TRBJ2-3|many|TRBV20-1|-
CSAPTTGTDTQYF
TGCAGTGCTCCAACTACAGGCACAGATACGCAGTATTTT
>TRBJ2-3|-|TRBV7-2|-
CASRGRGADTQYF
TGTGCCAGCAGGGGGCGTGGCGCCGATACGCAGTATTTT
>TRBJ2-3|-|TRBV15|-
CATSRENPRTDTQYF
TGTGCCACCAGCAGGGAGAACCCCCGTACAGATACGCAGTATTTT
>TRBJ2-7|few|TRBV7-2|TRBD2
CASSLAAASGSYEQYF
TGTGCCAGCAGCTTAGCTGCGGCTAGCGGGAGTTACGAGCAGTACTTC
>TRBJ2-3|few|TRBV20-1|-
CSPVVPLADLTDTQYF
TGCAGCCCCGTCGTCCCACTAGCAGACCTCACAGATACGCAGTATTTT